This is a list of T cell receptor beta chains from one sample in a study of cytomegalovirus exposure and HLA in healthy donors. Data came from immunoSEQ multiplex PCR; TCRdb stores just in-frame clones and leaves some out. The table lists tens of thousands of clones, 55% to 75% of them singletons. The specimen sequenced was PBMCs. Source of these receptors: a man aged 30 to 45 in good health and CMV-seropositive. Each CDR3 is given with its conserved first and last residue. A D gene is named only where the DNA matches it firmly. Expanded clones are given a class, and other clones once, few, many or no size at all.

CDR3aa: CASSSYSGRPETQYF
CDR3nt: TGTGCCAGCAGTTCCTATAGCGGGAGGCCAGAGACCCAGTACTTC
d_gene: TRBD2
j_gene: TRBJ2-5
v_gene: TRBV6-5
abundance: .

CDR3aa: CASSYGQSNTGELFF
CDR3nt: TGTGCCAGCAGTTACGGACAGTCGAACACCGGGGAGCTGTTTTTT
d_gene: .
j_gene: TRBJ2-2
v_gene: TRBV6-6
abundance: .

CDR3aa: CASSLLEDQPQHF
CDR3nt: TGTGCCAGCAGCTTATTAGAGGATCAGCCCCAGCATTTT
d_gene: .
j_gene: TRBJ1-5
v_gene: TRBV7-8
abundance: .

CDR3aa: CASSLEAGFTDTQYF
CDR3nt: TGCGCCAGCAGCTTGGAGGCAGGGTTCACAGATACGCAGTATTTT
d_gene: .
j_gene: TRBJ2-3
v_gene: TRBV5-1
abundance: .

CDR3aa: CASSHGRGTDTQYF
CDR3nt: TGCGCCAGCAGTCATGGTAGAGGTACAGATACGCAGTATTTT
d_gene: .
j_gene: TRBJ2-3
v_gene: TRBV23-1
abundance: .

CDR3aa: CASSLGLDRGPFNEQFF
CDR3nt: TGTGCCAGCAGCTTGGGACTGGACAGGGGGCCCTTCAATGAGCAGTTCTTC
d_gene: TRBD1
j_gene: TRBJ2-1
v_gene: TRBV5-4
abundance: once

CDR3aa: CASSASGGPSGEQYF
CDR3nt: TGTGCCAGCAGCGCGAGCGGGGGCCCGTCGGGGGAGCAGTACTTC
d_gene: TRBD2
j_gene: TRBJ2-7
v_gene: TRBV9
abundance: .

CDR3aa: CASSLAGVSYNEQFF
CDR3nt: TGTGCCAGCAGCTTAGCGGGAGTCTCCTACAATGAGCAGTTCTTC
d_gene: TRBD2
j_gene: TRBJ2-1
v_gene: TRBV9
abundance: .

CDR3aa: CASSSEVPSGGYF
CDR3nt: TGTGCCAGCAGCTCAGAGGTCCCCTCGGGGGGGTACTTC
d_gene: TRBD2
j_gene: TRBJ2-7
v_gene: TRBV28
abundance: .

CDR3aa: CSVEKWTGDYGYTF
CDR3nt: TGCAGCGTTGAAAAGTGGACGGGGGACTATGGCTACACCTTC
d_gene: .
j_gene: TRBJ1-2
v_gene: TRBV29-1
abundance: few

CDR3aa: CASSSTGHEQYF
CDR3nt: TGCGCCAGCAGCTCTACAGGGCACGAGCAGTACTTC
d_gene: .
j_gene: TRBJ2-7
v_gene: TRBV5-1
abundance: few

CDR3aa: CSVGGPPEAFF
CDR3nt: TGCAGCGTGGGGGGGCCACCCGAAGCTTTCTTT
d_gene: .
j_gene: TRBJ1-1
v_gene: TRBV29-1
abundance: .

CDR3aa: CASIGRTNTGELFF
CDR3nt: TGTGCCAGCATAGGACGGACTAACACCGGGGAGCTGTTTTTT
d_gene: .
j_gene: TRBJ2-2
v_gene: TRBV2
abundance: .

CDR3aa: CASSRLRSTEAFF
CDR3nt: TGTGCCAGCAGTCGACTTCGGTCTACTGAAGCTTTCTTT
d_gene: .
j_gene: TRBJ1-1
v_gene: TRBV27
abundance: .

CDR3aa: CASSATSNEQFF
CDR3nt: TGTGCCAGCAGCGCGACTAGCAACGAGCAGTTCTTC
d_gene: TRBD2
j_gene: TRBJ2-1
v_gene: TRBV11-3
abundance: .

CDR3aa: CASSQGHYNEQFF
CDR3nt: TGTGCCAGCAGCCAGGGACATTACAATGAGCAGTTCTTC
d_gene: .
j_gene: TRBJ2-1
v_gene: TRBV6-5
abundance: .

CDR3aa: CAWSAQRDRGDNKAFF
CDR3nt: TGTGCCTGGAGTGCCCAAAGGGACAGGGGCGATAACAAAGCTTTCTTT
d_gene: TRBD1
j_gene: TRBJ1-1
v_gene: TRBV30
abundance: .

CDR3aa: CASSMERRETQYF
CDR3nt: TGTGCCAGCAGCATGGAACGGAGAGAGACCCAGTACTTC
d_gene: .
j_gene: TRBJ2-5
v_gene: TRBV5-4
abundance: once

CDR3aa: CASSYSDRVAHGELFF
CDR3nt: TGTGCCAGCAGTTACTCCGACAGGGTGGCTCACGGGGAGCTGTTTTTT
d_gene: TRBD1
j_gene: TRBJ2-2
v_gene: TRBV6-5
abundance: few

CDR3aa: CASSLEGGGLGETQYF
CDR3nt: TGTGCCAGCAGCTTAGAGGGCGGGGGCCTCGGAGAGACCCAGTACTTC
d_gene: .
j_gene: TRBJ2-5
v_gene: TRBV11-2
abundance: few

CDR3aa: CASTSGLAGTETQYF
CDR3nt: TGTGCCAGCACCTCGGGACTAGCGGGGACAGAGACCCAGTACTTC
d_gene: TRBD2
j_gene: TRBJ2-5
v_gene: TRBV25-1
abundance: .

CDR3aa: CASSQTGGPSSTEAFF
CDR3nt: TGTGCCAGCAGTCAAACAGGGGGCCCTTCATCCACTGAAGCTTTCTTT
d_gene: TRBD1
j_gene: TRBJ1-1
v_gene: TRBV2
abundance: few

CDR3aa: CASSLGGRNTEAFF
CDR3nt: TGTGCCAGCAGCTTAGGGGGGCGGAACACTGAAGCTTTCTTT
d_gene: .
j_gene: TRBJ1-1
v_gene: TRBV9
abundance: .

CDR3aa: CAWSATLAIGEQFF
CDR3nt: TGTGCCTGGAGTGCAACCCTAGCGATTGGGGAGCAGTTCTTC
d_gene: .
j_gene: TRBJ2-1
v_gene: TRBV30
abundance: .

CDR3aa: CSSSFYRDEQYF
CDR3nt: TGTTCCAGCAGCTTTTACCGGGACGAGCAGTACTTC
d_gene: .
j_gene: TRBJ2-7
v_gene: TRBV7-9
abundance: .

CDR3aa: CASSLDQPQHF
CDR3nt: TGTGCCAGCAGCCTTGATCAGCCCCAGCATTTT
d_gene: .
j_gene: TRBJ1-5
v_gene: TRBV2
abundance: .

CDR3aa: CASSEAHRGLAFF
CDR3nt: TGTGCCAGCAGTGAAGCGCATAGGGGGTTAGCTTTCTTT
d_gene: .
j_gene: TRBJ1-1
v_gene: TRBV2
abundance: .

CDR3aa: CATRGLETQYF
CDR3nt: TGTGCCACCCGAGGGTTGGAGACCCAGTACTTC
d_gene: .
j_gene: TRBJ2-5
v_gene: TRBV5-4
abundance: .

CDR3aa: CASSRAGGSYGYTF
CDR3nt: TGTGCCAGCAGTAGGGCCGGCGGGAGCTATGGCTACACCTTC
d_gene: .
j_gene: TRBJ1-2
v_gene: TRBV28
abundance: .

CDR3aa: CASSLVGGPRGYEQYF
CDR3nt: TGTGCCAGCAGCTTAGTCGGGGGGCCCCGCGGCTACGAGCAGTACTTC
d_gene: .
j_gene: TRBJ2-7
v_gene: TRBV7-9
abundance: .

CDR3aa: CASSSTGTGPYEQYF
CDR3nt: TGCGCCAGCAGCTCTACCGGGACAGGACCGTACGAGCAGTACTTC
d_gene: TRBD1
j_gene: TRBJ2-7
v_gene: TRBV5-1
abundance: once

CDR3aa: CASSLPSGPQHF
CDR3nt: TGTGCCAGCAGTCTGCCCTCGGGGCCCCAGCATTTT
d_gene: .
j_gene: TRBJ1-5
v_gene: TRBV28
abundance: .

CDR3aa: CASSLRTGGIQPQHF
CDR3nt: TGTGCCAGCTCACTCCGGACAGGGGGCATCCAGCCCCAGCATTTT
d_gene: TRBD1
j_gene: TRBJ1-5
v_gene: TRBV18
abundance: few

CDR3aa: CASSGNREINYGYTF
CDR3nt: TGTGCCAGCAGCGGGAACAGGGAAATCAACTATGGCTACACCTTC
d_gene: .
j_gene: TRBJ1-2
v_gene: TRBV9
abundance: .

CDR3aa: CASRATGGSYEQYF
CDR3nt: TGTGCCAGCAGGGCTACAGGGGGATCCTACGAGCAGTACTTC
d_gene: TRBD1
j_gene: TRBJ2-7
v_gene: TRBV28
abundance: .

CDR3aa: CATSRETGFYGYTF
CDR3nt: TGTGCCACCAGCAGAGAGACAGGCTTCTATGGCTACACCTTC
d_gene: .
j_gene: TRBJ1-2
v_gene: TRBV15
abundance: .

CDR3aa: CATSRDLARLYTDTQYF
CDR3nt: TGTGCCACCAGCAGAGACCTCGCGCGGCTCTACACAGATACGCAGTATTTT
d_gene: .
j_gene: TRBJ2-3
v_gene: TRBV15
abundance: .

CDR3aa: CASGGLAGDSYEQYF
CDR3nt: TGCGCCAGCGGGGGACTAGCGGGGGACTCCTACGAGCAGTACTTC
d_gene: TRBD2
j_gene: TRBJ2-7
v_gene: TRBV4-1
abundance: few

CDR3aa: CASSIGTGSSEQYF
CDR3nt: TGTGCCAGTAGTATTGGGACAGGGTCCTCCGAGCAGTACTTC
d_gene: TRBD1
j_gene: TRBJ2-7
v_gene: TRBV19
abundance: .

CDR3aa: CASSVEGNEAFF
CDR3nt: TGTGCCAGCAGTGTGGAGGGGAATGAAGCTTTCTTT
d_gene: .
j_gene: TRBJ1-1
v_gene: TRBV2
abundance: few

CDR3aa: CASTSGYSYNEQFF
CDR3nt: TGTGCCAGTACCAGCGGATACTCCTACAATGAGCAGTTCTTC
d_gene: .
j_gene: TRBJ2-1
v_gene: TRBV19
abundance: .

CDR3aa: CASSNARDRDTGELFF
CDR3nt: TGTGCCAGCAGCAACGCCCGGGACAGGGACACCGGGGAGCTGTTTTTT
d_gene: TRBD1
j_gene: TRBJ2-2
v_gene: TRBV7-9
abundance: .

CDR3aa: CASREGWGYEQYF
CDR3nt: TGTGCCAGCAGAGAGGGATGGGGCTACGAGCAGTACTTC
d_gene: .
j_gene: TRBJ2-7
v_gene: TRBV2
abundance: .

CDR3aa: CASSQGRDSKETQYF
CDR3nt: TGCGCCAGCAGCCAAGGGCGGGACAGCAAAGAGACCCAGTACTTC
d_gene: .
j_gene: TRBJ2-5
v_gene: TRBV4-1
abundance: .

CDR3aa: CASGLDRGYEQYF
CDR3nt: TGCGCCAGCGGACTAGACAGGGGTTACGAGCAGTACTTC
d_gene: .
j_gene: TRBJ2-7
v_gene: TRBV10-2
abundance: .

CDR3aa: CASSELQGAFQPQHF
CDR3nt: TGCGCCAGCAGTGAGTTACAGGGGGCGTTTCAGCCCCAGCATTTT
d_gene: TRBD1
j_gene: TRBJ1-5
v_gene: TRBV10-2
abundance: .

CDR3aa: CASRGGTDTQYF
CDR3nt: TGTGCCAGCAGAGGGGGCACAGATACGCAGTATTTT
d_gene: .
j_gene: TRBJ2-3
v_gene: TRBV5-4
abundance: .

CDR3aa: CASSQDRDSPIPQYF
CDR3nt: TGCGCCAGCAGCCAAGACAGGGACTCCCCGATCCCCCAGTACTTC
d_gene: .
j_gene: TRBJ2-5
v_gene: TRBV4-3
abundance: .